These 14 T cell receptor beta chains were all obtained from the same sample, sequenced in a study of response to subunit inactivated influenza vaccine. Using its own MiXCR run on the RT-PCR reads, TCRdb lists one record per CDR3 protein. The sample records hundreds of thousands of distinct CDR3 sequences, about a fifth being singletons. The source material was PBMCs from blood, sampled about 5 days after vaccination. These receptors originate from a man between 50 and 59 years old who received an inactivated influenza vaccine.

This clonotype appeared a few times. This CDR3 is CASRGQNTEAFF. In DNA, the CDR3 is TGTGCCAGCCGGGGGCAGAACACTGAAGCTTTCTTT. The gene calls are TRBV6-6 and TRBJ1-1; tentatively, D is TRBD1 (6 bases). The length of the CDR3 is 12 residues. Between the trimmed V and J ends, which lost 8 bases and 1 base, there was a span of 8 bases. Per germline, CDR1 MNHNY and CDR2 SVGAGI (reference sequence).

This chain connects TRBV7-2 to TRBJ1-5; D might be TRBD1 (5 bases). V dropped 1 base and J dropped 1 base, with 8 bases sitting between them. This CDR3 is built from 15 residues. The germline gives CDR1 SGHTA, CDR2 FQGNSA. The CDR3, as DNA: TGTGCCAGCAGCTTAGGCAGGGAGAGCAATCAGCCCCAGCATTTT. It yields the protein CASSLGRESNQPQHF.

The chain couples TRBV4-2 to TRBJ2-5, with D perhaps TRBD2 (6 bases). The CDR3 spans 16 residues. V gave up 0 bases and J gave up 4 bases, with 15 bases separating them. Germline V gene data show CDR1 as LGHNA and CDR2 as YNFKEQ. The CDR3 DNA reads as TGTGCCAGCAGCCAAGATCCCGTTCGAGCGGGAGAGACCCAGTACTTC. This encodes CASSQDPVRAGETQYF.

The chain has TRBV5-4 and TRBJ2-7, with a possible D match to TRBD2 (6 bases). The germline gives CDR1 SGHNT, CDR2 YYREEE (reference sequence). The V end lost 2 bases, the J end lost 3 bases, and 18 bases lay between the germline ends. The CDR3 has 16 amino acids. CDR3 loop: CASSFRAGRRGYEQYF. The CDR3 region has the DNA TGTGCCAGCAGCTTCCGGGCGGGAAGGCGTGGCTACGAGCAGTACTTC.

V gene TRBV4-3 combines with J gene TRBJ2-3, with D possibly being TRBD2 (5 bases). V was shortened by 4 bases and J by 4 bases, with 15 bases between the two germline ends. Germline CDR1 is LGHNA and CDR2 is YSLEER. The CDR3 consists of 15 residues. CDR3 residues: CASSPSWASPDTQYF. DNA for the CDR3: TGCGCCAGCAGCCCCTCTTGGGCTAGCCCAGATACGCAGTATTTT.

The chain employs TRBV2 and TRBJ2-5; 13 nucleotides line up with TRBD2. Germline values: CDR1 SNHLY, CDR2 FYNNEI. CDR3 length: 15 amino acids. The ends lost 6 bases at V and 5 bases at J; junction bases unmatched: 6. DNA of the CDR3: TGTGCCAGCAGACCGACTAGCGGGGGGATGGAGACCCAGTACTTC. This gives the protein CASRPTSGGMETQYF. Full variable domain (remainder filled in from reference TRBV2 and TRBJ2-5): EPEVTQTPSHQVTQMGQEVILRCVPISNHLYFYWYRQILGQKVEFLVSFYNNEISEKSEIFDDQFSVERPDGSNFTLKIRSTKLEDSAMYFCASRPTSGGMETQYFGPGTRLLVL.

This clonotype turned up a few times. The chain recombines TRBV28 with TRBJ2-3; the D is unclear. Germline V gives CDR1 MDHEN, CDR2 SYDVKM. The V end lost 3 bases, the J end lost 2 bases, and 9 bases lay between the germline ends. CDR3 length equals 14 residues. The CDR3 region has the DNA TGTGCCAGCAGTTTGACGGCTACCACAGATACGCAGTATTTT. The encoded protein is CASSLTATTDTQYF.

V usage is TRBV7-2 and J usage is TRBJ1-2; D call uncertain. Germline CDR1 SGHTA, CDR2 FQGNSA. This CDR3 spans 13 amino acids. Between the trimmed V and J ends, which lost 3 bases and 5 bases, there was a span of 10 bases. The CDR3 region has the DNA TGTGCCAGCAGCTTCCCCTTATCATATGGCTACACCTTC. Translating gives CASSFPLSYGYTF.

In its sample, this clonotype was seen many times. The V gene is TRBV2, the J gene TRBJ2-3, with 8 bases identical to TRBD2. This CDR3 has 17 amino acids. Germline-derived CDR1 and CDR2 are SNHLY and FYNNEI. The V gene end was trimmed by 4 bases and the J gene end by 0 bases; junction bases not matched to a gene: 9. The CDR3 protein is CASSGWVAGPSTDTQYF. In DNA, the CDR3 is TGTGCCAGCAGTGGTTGGGTAGCGGGGCCCAGCACAGATACGCAGTATTTT.

This clonotype has a handful of counts. CDR3 nucleotide sequence: TGCGCCACCAAATACAGGGGAGACACTGAAGCTTTCTTT. Amino acid sequence: CATKYRGDTEAFF. V usage is TRBV5-1 and J usage is TRBJ1-1; 7 nucleotides match TRBD1. Trimming at V came to 9 bases and at J to 3 bases, leaving 8 bases not matched to a gene. The germline V gene has CDR1 SGHRS and CDR2 YFSETQ. This CDR3 is 13 amino acids long.

The chain recombines TRBV12-3 or TRBV12-4 with TRBJ1-5; D gene ambiguous. The CDR3 is 20 amino acids. V was trimmed by 2 bases and J by 0 bases, leaving 23 bases between them. The CDR3 region is CASSLWPVYGPNGSNQPQHF. The CDR3 nucleotides are TGTGCCAGCAGTTTATGGCCCGTTTACGGACCGAACGGTAGCAATCAGCCCCAGCATTTT.

This clonotype was observed a few times. The chain uses TRBV30 and TRBJ2-7; possibly TRBD1 or TRBD2 for D (5 bases each). Trimming cost V 0 bases and J 6 bases, with 9 bases left between them. The CDR3 is 12 residues long. Germline CDR1 reads GTSNPN; CDR2 reads SVGIG (reference sequence). The CDR3 DNA reads TGTGCCTGGAGTGTCAACGGGGCCGAGCAGTACTTC. This codes for CAWSVNGAEQYF.

This chain connects TRBV28 to TRBJ2-3; perhaps TRBD2 as D (6 bases). CDR1 is MDHEN, CDR2 SYDVKM, per germline. CDR3 length equals 16 residues. Deletions cut 6 bases from V and 4 bases from J, with 20 bases between. CDR3 amino acids: CASRNVPGAGPDTQYF. CDR3 nucleotides: TGTGCCAGCAGGAACGTCCCGGGAGCTGGACCAGATACGCAGTATTTT. The full variable domain, its missing parts supplied by reference TRBV28 and TRBJ2-3, is DVKVTQSSRYLVKRTGEKVFLECVQDMDHENMFWYRQDPGLGLRLIYFSYDVKMKEKGDIPEGYSVSREKKERFSLILESASTNQTSMYLCASRNVPGAGPDTQYFGPGTRLTVL.

The chain couples TRBV7-9 to TRBJ2-1; D not resolved. The CDR3 has 15 residues. Germline V gives CDR1 SEHNR, CDR2 FQNEAQ (reference sequence). V was pared by 5 bases and J by 6 bases, with 17 bases between. The CDR3 region is CASSHFLTRRNEQFF. The CDR3 bases are TGTGCCAGCAGCCACTTCCTCACGCGTCGCAATGAGCAGTTCTTC. Supplemented by reference TRBV7-9 and TRBJ2-1, the full variable domain reads DTGVSQNPRHKITKRGQNVTFRCDPISEHNRLYWYRQTLGQGPEFLTYFQNEAQLEKSRLLSDRFSAERPKGSFSTLEIQRTEQGDSAMYLCASSHFLTRRNEQFFGPGTRLTVL.